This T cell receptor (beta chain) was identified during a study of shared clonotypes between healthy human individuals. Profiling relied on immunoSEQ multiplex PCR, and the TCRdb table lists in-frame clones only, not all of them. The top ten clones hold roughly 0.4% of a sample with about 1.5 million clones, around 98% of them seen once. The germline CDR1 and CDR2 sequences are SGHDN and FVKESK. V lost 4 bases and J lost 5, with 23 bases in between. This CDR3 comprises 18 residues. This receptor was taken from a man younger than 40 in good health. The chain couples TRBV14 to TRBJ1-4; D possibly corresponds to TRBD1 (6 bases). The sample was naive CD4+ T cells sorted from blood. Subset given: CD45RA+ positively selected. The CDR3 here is CASSRYREARVGNEKLFF. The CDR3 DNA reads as TGTGCCAGCAGCCGATACAGGGAGGCGCGAGTTGGGAATGAAAAACTGTTTTTT.